The T cell receptor (beta chain) described here comes from a study of T cells in Graves' hyperthyroidism and ophthalmopathy. The source material, RNA transcripts, was used to amplify TCR beta CDR3 regions. A set of HTBI primers served as the primers for a first-round RT-PCR of the TCR CDR3. Each CDR3 protein gets one entry after TCRdb re-called the multiplex PCR reads with MiXCR. The table records about 380,000 distinct CDR3 sequences, around 18% of them present only once. Germline-derived CDR1 and CDR2 are DFQATT and SNEGSKA (reference sequence). CDR3 length: 14 residues. With V trimmed by 6 bases and J by 2 bases, 8 bases remained unmatched.

The chain uses TRBV20-1 and TRBJ2-7; 9 bases match TRBD2. The sample was blood. The receptor comes from a man aged 18 to 30 with Graves' ophthalmopathy. CDR3 sequence: CSARTSVFTYEQYF. For the CDR3, the DNA is TGCAGTGCCAGGACTAGCGTATTCACCTACGAGCAGTACTTC.